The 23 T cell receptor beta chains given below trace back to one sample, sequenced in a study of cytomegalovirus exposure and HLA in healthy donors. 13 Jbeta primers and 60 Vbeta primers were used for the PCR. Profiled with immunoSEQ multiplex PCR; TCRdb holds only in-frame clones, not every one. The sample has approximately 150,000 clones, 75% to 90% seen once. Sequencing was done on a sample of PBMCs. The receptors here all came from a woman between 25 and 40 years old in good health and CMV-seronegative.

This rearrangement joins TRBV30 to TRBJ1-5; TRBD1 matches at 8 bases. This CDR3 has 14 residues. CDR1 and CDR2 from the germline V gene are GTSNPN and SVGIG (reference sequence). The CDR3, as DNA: TGTGCATTTAACCGGGACAGGAACGATCAGCCCCAGCATTTT. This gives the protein CAFNRDRNDQPQHF.

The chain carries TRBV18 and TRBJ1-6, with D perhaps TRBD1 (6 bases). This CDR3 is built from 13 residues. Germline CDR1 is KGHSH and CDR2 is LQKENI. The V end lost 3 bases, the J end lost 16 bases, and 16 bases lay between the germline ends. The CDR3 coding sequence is TGTGCCAGCTCACCGGACAGTGTGGATATGCTCCACTTT. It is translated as CASSPDSVDMLHF.

CDR3 protein: CASGESRGETQYF. The CDR3 coding sequence is TGTGCCAGCGGGGAGTCCAGGGGGGAGACCCAGTACTTC. The chain is built from TRBV6-6 and TRBJ2-5, with 7 bases lining up with TRBD1. V lost 8 bases, J lost 5 bases, and 8 bases stayed unmatched. CDR1 and CDR2 (germline): MNHNY, SVGAGI (reference sequence). The CDR3 spans 13 residues.

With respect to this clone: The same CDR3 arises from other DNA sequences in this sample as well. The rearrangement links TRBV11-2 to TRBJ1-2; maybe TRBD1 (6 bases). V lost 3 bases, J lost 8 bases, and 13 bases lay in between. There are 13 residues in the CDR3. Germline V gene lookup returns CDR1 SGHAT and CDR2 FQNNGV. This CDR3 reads CASSLAGARGYTF. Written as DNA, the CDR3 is TGTGCCAGCAGCTTGGCAGGGGCACGGGGCTACACCTTC.

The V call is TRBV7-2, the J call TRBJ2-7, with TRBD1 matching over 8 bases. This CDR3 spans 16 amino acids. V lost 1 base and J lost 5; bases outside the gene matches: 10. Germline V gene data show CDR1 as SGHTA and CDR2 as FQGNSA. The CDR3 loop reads CASSLGASGQVNEQYF. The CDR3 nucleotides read TGTGCCAGCAGCTTAGGAGCCTCGGGACAGGTTAACGAGCAGTACTTC.

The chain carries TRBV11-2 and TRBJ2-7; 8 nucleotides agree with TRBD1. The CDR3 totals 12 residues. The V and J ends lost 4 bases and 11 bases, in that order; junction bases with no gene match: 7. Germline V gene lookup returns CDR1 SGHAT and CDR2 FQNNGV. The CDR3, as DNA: TGTGCCAGCAGCTCTGTAGGACAGGGAGAGTACTTC. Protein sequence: CASSSVGQGEYF.

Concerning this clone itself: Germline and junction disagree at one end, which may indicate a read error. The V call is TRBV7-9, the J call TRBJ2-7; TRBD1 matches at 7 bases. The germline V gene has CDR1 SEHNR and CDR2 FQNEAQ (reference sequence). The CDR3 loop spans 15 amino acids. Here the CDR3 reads CSSSLIGTVPYEQYF. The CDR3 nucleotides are TGTTCCAGCAGCTTAATCGGGACAGTTCCCTACGAGCAGTACTTC.

The CDR3 DNA reads as TGCGCCAGCAGCCTAGCGGTCTCCTACAATGAGCAGTTCTTC. Protein product: CASSLAVSYNEQFF. The V call is TRBV5-1, the J call TRBJ2-1; 7 nucleotides match TRBD2. CDR1 and CDR2 from the germline V gene are SGHRS and YFSETQ. V was pared by 4 bases and J by 0 bases, with 1 base of the junction left unmatched. This CDR3 region has 14 residues.

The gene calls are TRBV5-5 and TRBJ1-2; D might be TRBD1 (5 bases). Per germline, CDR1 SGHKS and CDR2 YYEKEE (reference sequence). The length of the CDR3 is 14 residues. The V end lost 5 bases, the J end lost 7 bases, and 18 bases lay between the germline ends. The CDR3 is CASSSPGGSSGYTF. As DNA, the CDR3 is TGTGCCAGCAGTTCCCCGGGGGGGTCTAGTGGCTACACCTTC.

Here the CDR3 reads CASSFSGGDMGDEQFF. The DNA for the CDR3 is TGTGCCAGCAGCTTTAGCGGGGGGGATATGGGGGATGAGCAGTTCTTC. The chain combines TRBV11-2 with TRBJ2-1, with 11 nucleotides matching TRBD2. The J segment lost 8 bases and the V segment lost 3 bases, leaving 9 bases of the junction unmatched. The CDR3 length is 16 residues. Germline V gene lookup returns CDR1 SGHAT and CDR2 FQNNGV. The full variable domain, its missing parts supplied by reference TRBV11-2 and TRBJ2-1, is EAGVAQSPRYKIIEKRQSVAFWCNPISGHATLYWYQQILGQGPKLLIQFQNNGVVDDSQLPKDRFSAERLKGVDSTLKIQPAKLEDSAVYLCASSFSGGDMGDEQFFGPGTRLTVL.

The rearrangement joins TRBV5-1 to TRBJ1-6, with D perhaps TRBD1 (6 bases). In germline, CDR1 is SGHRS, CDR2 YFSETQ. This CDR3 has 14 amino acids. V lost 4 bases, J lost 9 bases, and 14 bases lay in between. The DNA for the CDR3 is TGCGCCAGCAGCCCTGACGCCAGGGGTTCACCCCTCCACTTT. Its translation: CASSPDARGSPLHF.

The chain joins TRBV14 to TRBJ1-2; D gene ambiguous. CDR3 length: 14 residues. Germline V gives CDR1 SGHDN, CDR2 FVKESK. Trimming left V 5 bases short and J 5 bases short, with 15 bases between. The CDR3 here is CASSKRAGAYGYTF. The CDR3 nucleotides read TGTGCCAGCAGCAAGAGGGCTGGAGCATATGGCTACACCTTC. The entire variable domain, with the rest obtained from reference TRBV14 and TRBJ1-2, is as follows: EAGVTQFPSHSVIEKGQTVTLRCDPISGHDNLYWYRRVMGKEIKFLLHFVKESKQDESGMPNNRFLAERTGGTYSTLKVQPAELEDSGVYFCASSKRAGAYGYTFGSGTRLTVV.

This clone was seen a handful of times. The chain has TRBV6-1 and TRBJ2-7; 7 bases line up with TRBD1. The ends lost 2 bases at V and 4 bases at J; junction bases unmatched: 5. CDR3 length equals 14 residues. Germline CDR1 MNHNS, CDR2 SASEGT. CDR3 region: CASSERHRGYEQYF. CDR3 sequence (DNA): TGTGCCAGCAGTGAACGTCACAGGGGTTACGAGCAGTACTTC.

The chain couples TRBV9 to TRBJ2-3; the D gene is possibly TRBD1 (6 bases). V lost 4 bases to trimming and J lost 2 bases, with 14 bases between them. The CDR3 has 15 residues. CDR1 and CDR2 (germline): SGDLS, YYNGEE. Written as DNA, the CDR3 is TGTGCCAGCAGCTCCTGGACAGACTCCACAGATACGCAGTATTTT. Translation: CASSSWTDSTDTQYF. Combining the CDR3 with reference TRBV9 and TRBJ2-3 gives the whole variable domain DSGVTQTPKHLITATGQRVTLRCSPRSGDLSVYWYQQSLDQGLQFLIQYYNGEERAKGNILERFSAQQFPDLHSELNLSSLELGDSALYFCASSSWTDSTDTQYFGPGTRLTVL.

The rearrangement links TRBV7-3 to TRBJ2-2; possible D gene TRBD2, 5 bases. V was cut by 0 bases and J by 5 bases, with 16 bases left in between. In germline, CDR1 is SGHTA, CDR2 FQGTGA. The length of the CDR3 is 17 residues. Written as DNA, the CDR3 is TGTGCCAGCAGCTTAACGAGGGCATCGGGCCGGACCGGGGAGCTGTTTTTT. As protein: CASSLTRASGRTGELFF.

CDR3 coding DNA: TGTGCCACCAGCCGATATTACAGGGGGAGTACCGGGGAGCTGTTTTTT. Protein: CATSRYYRGSTGELFF. The chain combines TRBV15 with TRBJ2-2, with 8 bases that match TRBD1. The CDR3 is made up of 16 amino acids. Looked up from germline, CDR1 is LNHNV and CDR2 is YYDKDF (reference sequence). The V and J ends lost 5 bases and 5 bases, in that order; junction bases with no gene match: 10.

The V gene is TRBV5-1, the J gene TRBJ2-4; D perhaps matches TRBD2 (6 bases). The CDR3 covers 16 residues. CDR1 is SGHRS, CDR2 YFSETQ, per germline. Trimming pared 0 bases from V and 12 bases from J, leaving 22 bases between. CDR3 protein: CASSLARQRGWDSQYF. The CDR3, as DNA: TGCGCCAGCAGCTTGGCGAGGCAGCGAGGATGGGACTCTCAGTACTTC.

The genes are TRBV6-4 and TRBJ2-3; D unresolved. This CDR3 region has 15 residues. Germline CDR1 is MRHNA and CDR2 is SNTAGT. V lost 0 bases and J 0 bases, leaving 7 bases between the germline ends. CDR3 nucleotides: TGTGCCAGCAGTGACTCGAAAGCTAGCACAGATACGCAGTATTTT. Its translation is CASSDSKASTDTQYF.

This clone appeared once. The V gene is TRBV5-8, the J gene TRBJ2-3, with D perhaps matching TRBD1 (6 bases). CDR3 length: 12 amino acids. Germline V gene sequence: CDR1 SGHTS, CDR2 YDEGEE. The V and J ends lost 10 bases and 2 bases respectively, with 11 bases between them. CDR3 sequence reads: CAGGADTDTQYF. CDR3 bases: TGTGCCGGGGGCGCCGACACAGATACGCAGTATTTT.

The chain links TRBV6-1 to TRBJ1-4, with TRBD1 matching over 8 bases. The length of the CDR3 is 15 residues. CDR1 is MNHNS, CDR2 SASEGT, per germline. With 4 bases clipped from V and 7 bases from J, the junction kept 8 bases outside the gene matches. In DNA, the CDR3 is TGTGCCAGCAGTGCCAGGGGGCAGTTCGGTGAAAAACTGTTTTTT. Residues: CASSARGQFGEKLFF.

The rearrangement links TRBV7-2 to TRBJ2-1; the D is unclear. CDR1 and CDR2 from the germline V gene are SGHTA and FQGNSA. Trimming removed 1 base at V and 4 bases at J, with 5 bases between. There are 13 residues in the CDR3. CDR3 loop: CASSLGRYNEQFF. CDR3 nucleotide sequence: TGTGCCAGCAGCTTAGGGCGGTACAATGAGCAGTTCTTC.

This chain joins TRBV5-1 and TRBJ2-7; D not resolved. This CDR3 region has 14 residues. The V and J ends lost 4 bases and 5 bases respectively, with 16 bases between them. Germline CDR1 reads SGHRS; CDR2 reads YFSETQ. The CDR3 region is CASSPGFRTHEQYF. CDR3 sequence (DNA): TGCGCCAGCAGCCCCGGTTTTCGCACCCACGAGCAGTACTTC.

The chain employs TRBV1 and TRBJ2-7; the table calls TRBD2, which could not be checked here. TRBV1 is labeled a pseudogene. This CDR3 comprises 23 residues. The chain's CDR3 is CTSSQVTEVIQLAGGSGSYEQYF. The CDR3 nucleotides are TGCACCAGCAGCCAAGTCACCGAGGTTATCCAACTAGCGGGAGGTAGTGGCTCCTACGAGCAGTACTTC.